Shown below are 24 T cell receptor beta chains from a single sample sequenced in a study of post-analysis software for immune sequencing data. Study findings and constraints: Roughly five TRBV segments appeared more often in patients than in controls, and TRBV5-6, TRBV5-1 and TRBV20-1 were among these.

Their specific antigens are unknown. Researchers reported that TCR beta cDNA libraries carried unique molecular identifiers. TCRdb independently ran MiXCR on the PCR reads; one entry per CDR3 protein. The data show 650,000 to 900,000 distinct CDR3 sequences, around 45% seen once. The material sequenced was blood. The receptors here all came from a girl aged 5 to 17 with multiple sclerosis.

This chain links TRBV20-1 with TRBJ1-5; D might be TRBD1 (5 bases). The CDR3 is made up of 15 amino acids. Trimming removed 6 bases from V and 3 bases from J, with 18 bases in between. The germline gives CDR1 DFQATT, CDR2 SNEGSKA (reference sequence). CDR3 loop: CSAPGWGNNNQPQHF. The CDR3 DNA sequence: TGCAGTGCCCCGGGGTGGGGCAATAACAATCAGCCCCAGCATTTT.

The rearrangement joins TRBV6-6 to TRBJ1-1; 7 bases match TRBD1. Germline CDR1 and CDR2: MNHNY and SVGAGI (reference sequence). The ends lost 7 bases at V and 5 bases at J; junction bases unmatched: 10. The CDR3 loop spans 14 amino acids. CDR3 residues: CASTLTGRGTEAFF. CDR3 nucleotides: TGTGCCAGCACCCTCACTGGCAGGGGGACTGAAGCTTTCTTT.

The rearrangement links TRBV29-1 to TRBJ2-2; 7 bases fit TRBD1. Germline loops: CDR1 SQVTM, CDR2 ANQGSEA. There are 13 residues in the CDR3. J was trimmed by 0 bases and V by 7 bases; bases with no gene match: 2. In DNA, the CDR3 is TGCAGCGCCGGGACAGCGAACACCGGGGAGCTGTTTTTT. It encodes CSAGTANTGELFF.

The rearrangement joins TRBV4-3 to TRBJ2-4; the D gene is possibly TRBD1 (6 bases). Germline loops: CDR1 LGHNA, CDR2 YSLEER. V shed 0 bases and J shed 7 bases, with 16 bases lying between them. The CDR3 has 16 residues. This chain's CDR3 is CASSQERLARGNIQYF. DNA of the CDR3: TGCGCCAGCAGCCAAGAAAGATTGGCGAGGGGGAACATTCAGTACTTC.

This sequence joins TRBV7-9 and TRBJ2-1, with 7 bases lining up with TRBD2. The ends lost 5 bases at V and 7 bases at J; junction bases unmatched: 14. CDR1 and CDR2 from the germline V gene are SEHNR and FQNEAQ (reference sequence). The CDR3 spans 16 residues. This CDR3 reads CASSLISGSPNNEQFF. The CDR3 bases are TGTGCCAGCAGCCTAATTAGCGGGTCCCCGAATAATGAGCAGTTCTTC.

This clonotype was recorded only once. The rearrangement links TRBV7-9 to TRBJ1-6; TRBD1 is a possible D gene (6 bases). CDR3 length equals 15 residues. Looked up from germline, CDR1 is SEHNR and CDR2 is FQNEAQ (reference sequence). With 5 bases removed from V and 8 bases from J, the gap between germline ends came to 16 bases. CDR3 bases: TGTGCCAGCAGCCCGGAGACAGGAGGGGATTCACCCCTCCACTTT. As protein: CASSPETGGDSPLHF.

V is TRBV2 and J is TRBJ1-1; 9 positions match TRBD1. This CDR3 is 15 amino acids long. With V trimmed by 4 bases and J by 4 bases, 7 bases remained unmatched. Germline-derived CDR1 and CDR2 are SNHLY and FYNNEI. This CDR3 is CASSVDRGGGTEAFF. The CDR3 DNA reads TGTGCCAGCAGTGTCGACAGGGGGGGGGGCACTGAAGCTTTCTTT.

This clonotype was detected only a few times. The V call is TRBV6-6, the J call TRBJ2-3, with 8 bases aligning to TRBD2. CDR3 length: 16 amino acids. Germline CDR1 reads MNHNY; CDR2 reads SVGAGI (reference sequence). The junction had 8 bases not matched to a gene; V was cut back by 6 bases and J by 0 bases. Written as DNA, the CDR3 is TGTGCCAGCAGCCTACTACTAGCGGCTAGCACAGATACGCAGTATTTT. Translating it yields CASSLLLAASTDTQYF.

CDR3 residues: CASSFGPGTGSYEQYF. CDR3 nucleotide sequence: TGTGCCAGCAGCTTTGGGCCCGGGACAGGGAGCTACGAGCAGTACTTC. This chain uses TRBV11-2 with TRBJ2-5, with 9 bases aligning to TRBD1. The tail of the sequence fits TRBJ2-7 better, so the J call may be wrong. CDR1 and CDR2 from the germline V gene are SGHAT and FQNNGV. The CDR3 runs to 16 residues.

V and J are TRBV20-1 and TRBJ1-2; a weak D match, TRBD1 (5 bases). The CDR3 loop spans 14 amino acids. Germline loops: CDR1 DFQATT, CDR2 SNEGSKA (reference sequence). CDR3 amino acids: CSVPPLWGEYGYTF. CDR3 nucleotides: TGCAGCGTCCCCCCGCTTTGGGGGGAATATGGCTACACCTTC.

V is TRBV10-3 and J is TRBJ1-5; the D gene is possibly TRBD1 (6 bases). Between the trimmed V and J ends, which lost 0 bases and 2 bases, there was a span of 8 bases. The germline CDR1 and CDR2 sequences are ENHRY and SYGVKD. The CDR3 has 15 amino acids. CDR3 DNA: TGTGCCATCAGTGAGTCCAGGGGTGGCAATCAGCCCCAGCATTTT. Encoded protein: CAISESRGGNQPQHF.

The chain is built from TRBV10-3 and TRBJ2-3, with 10 nucleotides matching TRBD2. V shed 5 bases and J 2 bases; nucleotides not matched to a gene: 4. Germline assignment: CDR1 ENHRY and CDR2 SYGVKD. This CDR3 is built from 15 residues. CDR3 nucleotides: TGTGCCATCAGTCCAGCGGGAGGGGACACAGATACGCAGTATTTT. This gives the protein CAISPAGGDTDTQYF.

The chain has TRBV6-5 and TRBJ2-1; TRBD2 agrees at 11 bases. The germline gives CDR1 MNHEY, CDR2 SVGAGI. This CDR3 spans 16 amino acids. Losses at the gene ends were 4 bases for V and 5 bases for J; bases not matched to a gene: 7. The CDR3 spells CASSLVSGRVNNEQFF. DNA of the CDR3: TGTGCCAGCAGTTTAGTTAGCGGGAGGGTTAACAATGAGCAGTTCTTC.

This chain uses TRBV9 with TRBJ2-3; TRBD1 matches at 8 bases. This CDR3 comprises 16 residues. Germline values: CDR1 SGDLS, CDR2 YYNGEE. V lost 3 bases, J lost 3 bases, and 9 bases stayed unmatched. CDR3 residues: CASSGAGTGRTDTQYF. DNA of the CDR3: TGTGCCAGCAGCGGCGCCGGGACAGGCCGTACAGATACGCAGTATTTT.

The V and J genes are TRBV6-2 or TRBV6-3 and TRBJ2-3, with a tentative D call TRBD2 (5 bases). Per the germline V gene, CDR1 is MNHEY and CDR2 is SVGEGT. Trimming stripped 6 bases from V and 0 bases from J, with 10 bases between. The CDR3 is 14 amino acids. CDR3 coding DNA: TGTGCCAGCAGACTAGGATTGAGCACAGATACGCAGTATTTT. This encodes CASRLGLSTDTQYF.

The sample holds a few counts of this clonotype. The V gene is TRBV12-3 or TRBV12-4, the J gene TRBJ1-6, with 8 bases fitting TRBD1. This CDR3 has 14 amino acids. V lost 5 bases, J lost 8 bases, and 5 bases stayed unmatched. The CDR3 loop is CASSAGTGYSPLHF. The CDR3 DNA is TGTGCCAGCAGTGCCGGGACAGGATATTCACCCCTCCACTTT.

This clonotype has a handful of counts. The rearrangement joins TRBV20-1 to TRBJ2-7, with 8 positions matching TRBD1. The ends lost 6 bases at V and 1 base at J; junction bases unmatched: 11. The CDR3 is 15 amino acids. Germline CDR1 is DFQATT and CDR2 is SNEGSKA (reference sequence). CDR3 nucleotides: TGCAGTGCCGGGCCGCCGGGACAGGCTTCCTACGAGCAGTACTTC. Encoded protein: CSAGPPGQASYEQYF.

The count of this clonotype is one. The chain couples TRBV7-8 to TRBJ2-1, with 7 bases matching TRBD2. This CDR3 has 18 amino acids. J gave up 6 bases and V 0 bases, and 14 bases lay outside the gene matches. The V gene's germline CDR1 is SGHVS and CDR2 FQNEAQ. The CDR3 is CASSLASPRTGGSNEQFF. The CDR3, as DNA: TGTGCCAGCAGCTTAGCGTCCCCCAGGACTGGCGGGAGCAATGAGCAGTTCTTC. Looking up the rest from reference TRBV7-8 and TRBJ2-1 gives the full variable domain: GAGVSQSPRYKVAKRGQDVALRCDPISGHVSLFWYQQALGQGPEFLTYFQNEAQLDKSGLPSDRFFAERPEGSVSTLKIQRTQQEDSAVYLCASSLASPRTGGSNEQFFGPGTRLTVL.

This clonotype was seen a single time. The V and J genes are TRBV21-1 and TRBJ2-7; the D call in the table, TRBD1, was not verified against the DNA. TRBV21-1 is described as a pseudogene. This CDR3 has 13 residues. CDR3 in amino acids: CASWGEGHDEQYF. In DNA, the CDR3 is TGTGCCAGCTGGGGAGAGGGTCACGACGAGCAGTACTTC.

V gene TRBV7-9 combines with J gene TRBJ1-2; 7 nucleotides align to TRBD1. Germline assignment: CDR1 SEHNR and CDR2 FQNEAQ (reference sequence). The CDR3 consists of 14 residues. V lost 5 bases, J lost 2 bases, and 5 bases stayed unmatched. As DNA, the CDR3 is TGTGCCAGCAGCGAGGGACAGCTGAACTATGGCTACACCTTC. Amino acids: CASSEGQLNYGYTF.

V gene TRBV11-2 combines with J gene TRBJ2-2; unclear D gene. The CDR3 sequence is 14 residues long. Germline-derived CDR1 and CDR2 are SGHAT and FQNNGV. Deletions cut 2 bases from V and 2 bases from J, with 6 bases between. In DNA, the CDR3 is TGTGCCAGCAGCTTATATGGCAACACCGGGGAGCTGTTTTTT. Translation gives CASSLYGNTGELFF.

This clonotype was detected a few times. J is TRBJ2-1 and V is TRBV10-3; 8 bases are shared with TRBD1. CDR3 length equals 14 residues. CDR1 is ENHRY, CDR2 SYGVKD, per germline. The ends lost 7 bases at V and 5 bases at J; junction bases unmatched: 7. CDR3 DNA sequence: TGTGCCATCACGGAGACAGGGGTTAACAATGAGCAGTTCTTC. It specifies CAITETGVNNEQFF.

This chain links TRBV3-1 with TRBJ2-5; D unresolved. Trimming removed 0 bases from V and 5 bases from J, with 19 bases in between. Per the germline V gene, CDR1 is LGHDT and CDR2 is YNNKEL (reference sequence). The CDR3 covers 17 residues. DNA of the CDR3: TGTGCCAGCAGCCAAGATCTGTCTAGTACAGTTTTGGAGACCCAGTACTTC. This codes for CASSQDLSSTVLETQYF.

For the CDR3, the DNA is TGCAGTGCTGAGGACTCACCCTACGAGCAGTACTTC. Its protein product is CSAEDSPYEQYF. This chain uses TRBV20-1 with TRBJ2-7; D perhaps matches TRBD2 (5 bases). The CDR3 spans 12 residues. Trimming removed 5 bases at V and 2 bases at J, with 10 bases between. Germline assignment: CDR1 DFQATT and CDR2 SNEGSKA (reference sequence).